This TCR beta chain appears in the sequencing data of a study of blood T cell repertoires in COVID-19. In the source study's methods: Researchers report that nucleated cell counts were estimated from reference gene primer amplification. Only in-frame clones appear in the TCRdb table, and some are missing; sequencing was by immunoSEQ multiplex PCR. V, J and clone size reflect that table, while D and trimming were determined from the DNA. The top ten hold almost 1.5% of the sample, which has roughly 300,000 clones, about 81% seen once. Germline V lookup: CDR1 LGHNA, CDR2 YSLEER. This CDR3 has 15 amino acids. V was shortened by 4 bases and J by 9 bases, with 18 bases between the two germline ends.

This TCR derives from a human donor with COVID-19, enrolled during active disease. The donor label of this sample is uncertain. The chain joins TRBV4-3 to TRBJ2-2, with D perhaps matching TRBD1 (6 bases). Sequencing was done on a sample of peripheral blood. The CDR3 here is CASSRQGFPGRELFF. In DNA form, the CDR3 reads TGCGCCAGCAGCCGCCAGGGGTTCCCCGGTCGGGAGCTGTTTTTT.